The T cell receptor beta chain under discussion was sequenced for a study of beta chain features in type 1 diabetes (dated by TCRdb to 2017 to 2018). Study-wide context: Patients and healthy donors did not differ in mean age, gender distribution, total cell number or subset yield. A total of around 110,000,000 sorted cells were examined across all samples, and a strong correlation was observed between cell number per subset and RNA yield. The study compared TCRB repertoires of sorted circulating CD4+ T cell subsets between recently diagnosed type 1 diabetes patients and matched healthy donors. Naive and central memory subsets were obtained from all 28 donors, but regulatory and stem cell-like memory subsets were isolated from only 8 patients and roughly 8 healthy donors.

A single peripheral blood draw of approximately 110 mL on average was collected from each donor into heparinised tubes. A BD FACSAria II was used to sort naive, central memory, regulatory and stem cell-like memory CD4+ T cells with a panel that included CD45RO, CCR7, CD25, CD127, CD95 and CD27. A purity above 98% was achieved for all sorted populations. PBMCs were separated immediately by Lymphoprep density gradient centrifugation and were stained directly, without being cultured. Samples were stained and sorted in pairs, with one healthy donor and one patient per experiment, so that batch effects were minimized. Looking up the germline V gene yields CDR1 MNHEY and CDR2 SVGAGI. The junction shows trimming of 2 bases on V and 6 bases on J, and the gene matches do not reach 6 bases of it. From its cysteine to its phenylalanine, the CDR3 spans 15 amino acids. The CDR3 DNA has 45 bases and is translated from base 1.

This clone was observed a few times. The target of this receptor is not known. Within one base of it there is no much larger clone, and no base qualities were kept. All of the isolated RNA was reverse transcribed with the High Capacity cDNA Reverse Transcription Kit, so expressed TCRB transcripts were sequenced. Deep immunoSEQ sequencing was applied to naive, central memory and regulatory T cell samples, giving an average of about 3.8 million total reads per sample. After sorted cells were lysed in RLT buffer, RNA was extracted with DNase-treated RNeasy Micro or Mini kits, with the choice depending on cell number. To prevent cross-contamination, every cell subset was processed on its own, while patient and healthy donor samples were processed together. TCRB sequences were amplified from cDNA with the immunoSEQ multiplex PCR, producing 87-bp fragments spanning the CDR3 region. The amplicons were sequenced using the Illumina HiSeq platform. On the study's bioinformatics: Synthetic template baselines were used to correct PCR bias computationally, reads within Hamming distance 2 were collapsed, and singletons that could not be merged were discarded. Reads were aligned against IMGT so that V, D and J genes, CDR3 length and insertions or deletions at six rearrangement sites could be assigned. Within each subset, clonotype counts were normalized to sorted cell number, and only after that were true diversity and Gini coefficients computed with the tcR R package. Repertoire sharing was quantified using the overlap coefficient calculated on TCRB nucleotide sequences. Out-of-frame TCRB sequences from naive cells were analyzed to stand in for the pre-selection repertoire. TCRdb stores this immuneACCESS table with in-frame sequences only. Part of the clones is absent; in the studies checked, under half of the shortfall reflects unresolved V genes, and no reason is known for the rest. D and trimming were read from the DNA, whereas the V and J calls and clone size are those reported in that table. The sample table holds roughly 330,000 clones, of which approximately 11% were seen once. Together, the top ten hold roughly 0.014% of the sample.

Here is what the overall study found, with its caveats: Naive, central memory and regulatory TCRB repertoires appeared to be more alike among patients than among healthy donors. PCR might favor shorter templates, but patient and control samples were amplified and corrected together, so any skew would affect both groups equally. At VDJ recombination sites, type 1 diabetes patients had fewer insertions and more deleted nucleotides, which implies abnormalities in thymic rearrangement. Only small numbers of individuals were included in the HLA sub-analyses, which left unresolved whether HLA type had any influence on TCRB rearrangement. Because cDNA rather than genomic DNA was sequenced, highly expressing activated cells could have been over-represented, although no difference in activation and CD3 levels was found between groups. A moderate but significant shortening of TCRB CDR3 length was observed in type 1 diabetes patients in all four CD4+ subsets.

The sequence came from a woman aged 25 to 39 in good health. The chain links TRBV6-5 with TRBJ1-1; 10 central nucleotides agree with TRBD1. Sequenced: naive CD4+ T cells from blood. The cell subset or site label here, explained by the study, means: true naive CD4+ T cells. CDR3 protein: CASSYAGQGKAEAFF. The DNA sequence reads TGTGCCAGCAGTTACGCGGGACAGGGGAAAGCTGAAGCTTTCTTT.